This T cell receptor beta chain is drawn from a study of control samples from healthy donors and cancer patients. V dropped 6 bases and J dropped 5; count of bases not matched to a gene: 7. The germline V gene has CDR1 MNHEY and CDR2 SVGAGI. CDR3 length: 14 amino acids. Only in-frame clones appear in the TCRdb table, and some are missing; sequencing was by immunoSEQ multiplex PCR. The sample lists about 110,000 clones, roughly 90% occurring once. The receptor's source is a woman aged 55-75 years with lung cancer. This sequence joins TRBV6-5 and TRBJ1-1, with 9 positions matching TRBD1. Sequencing input: PBMCs. In DNA form, the CDR3 reads TGTGCCAGCAGGCCGACAGGGGGTGGGACTGAAGCTTTCTTT. It encodes CASRPTGGGTEAFF.